This TCR beta chain is from a study of T cells in localized non-small cell lung cancer. Trimming cost V 5 bases and J 9 bases; bases outside gene matches: 9. The CDR3 covers 13 residues. For this clone: Its antigen is still unknown.

Regarding the study as a whole: Adjacent lung had a median about 57 of the 100 largest tumor clones. Uninvolved adjacent lung showed higher T cell clonality than tumor. A higher density of T cells in blood coincided with extended overall survival. The tumor had only one region sequenced, so heterogeneity remains possible.

The repertoire was sequenced with immunoSEQ multiplex PCR; TCRdb's copy has only in-frame clones and lacks some. The sample has roughly 58,000 clones, roughly 79% seen once. This TCR was recovered from a man aged 40-75 years with stage II lung adenocarcinoma. The chain uses TRBV23-1 and TRBJ1-2; TRBD1 aligns across 7 bases. TRBV23-1 is assigned to the ORF class and has an uncertain function. Sample: PBMCs, taken before any cancer treatment. The CDR3 sequence: CASSYYRGKCYTF. CDR3 nucleotides: TGCGCCAGCAGTTACTACAGGGGAAAATGCTACACCTTC.